Listed below are T cell receptor beta chains from one sample, sequenced in a study of blood T cells in healthy people across ages. Via MiXCR, TCRdb re-called the 5' RACE reads, giving one row per CDR3 protein. The profile shows approximately 800,000 distinct CDR3 sequences, about 36% of them singletons. Sequencing input: blood. These receptors came from a man in his late teens or twenties in good health. Each CDR3 is given with its conserved first and last residue. The D gene is left open where the match is weak. Clone size is shown for a subset of rows, as once, few, many or a class of expanded clone.

TRBV4-1	TRBJ2-5	NA	once	CASSQGVDLTTQYF	TGCGCCAGCAGCCAAGGGGTAGACCTAACGACCCAGTACTTC
TRBV11-3	TRBJ2-7	TRBD1	NA	CASSLERFGGTGTYEQYF	TGTGCCAGCAGCTTAGAGCGTTTTGGGGGGACAGGCACCTACGAGCAGTACTTC
TRBV6-2/TRBV6-3	TRBJ2-7	NA	NA	CASSYVPREQYF	TGTGCCAGCAGTTACGTTCCTCGTGAGCAGTACTTC
TRBV7-8	TRBJ1-2	NA	NA	CASSPAENYGYTF	TGTGCCAGCAGCCCAGCCGAGAACTATGGCTACACCTTC
TRBV2	TRBJ1-2	NA	NA	CARTGNTFYGYTF	TGTGCCAGGACCGGGAATACTTTCTATGGCTACACCTTC
TRBV29-1	TRBJ1-3	TRBD1	NA	CSVGQGARNTIYF	TGCAGCGTTGGACAGGGGGCGAGAAACACCATATATTTT
TRBV20-1	TRBJ2-5	NA	few	CSASGPGRVYNEQYF	TGCAGTGCTAGTGGTCCCGGCAGGGTCTACAATGAGCAGTACTTC
TRBV9	TRBJ2-7	NA	NA	CASSPPGGDYEQYF	TGTGCCAGCAGCCCCCCCGGGGGCGATTACGAGCAGTACTTC
TRBV7-2	TRBJ2-3	TRBD2	few	CASSSRLAGEGTQYF	TGTGCCAGCAGCTCCCGACTAGCGGGGGAAGGTACGCAGTATTTT
TRBV5-1	TRBJ2-1	TRBD2	many	CASRQAGLPVNEQFF	TGCGCCAGCAGGCAAGCGGGACTCCCGGTGAATGAGCAGTTCTTC
TRBV10-3	TRBJ2-4	NA	NA	CAISESGAKNIQYF	TGTGCCATCAGTGAGTCCGGGGCCAAAAACATTCAGTACTTC
TRBV10-3	TRBJ2-7	TRBD1	few	CAVATGGLYEQYF	TGTGCCGTCGCGACAGGGGGCCTTTACGAGCAGTACTTC
TRBV5-1	TRBJ2-3	NA	NA	CASSPERADTDTQYF	TGCGCCAGCAGCCCGGAGAGGGCTGACACAGATACGCAGTATTTT
TRBV27	TRBJ1-2	TRBD1	NA	CASSPTGTGGGYTF	TGTGCCAGCAGTCCCACCGGGACAGGGGGTGGCTACACCTTC
TRBV12-3/TRBV12-4	TRBJ2-3	NA	many	CATATTSTDTQYF	TGTGCCACCGCCACGACTAGCACAGATACGCAGTATTTT
TRBV2	TRBJ2-4	NA	NA	CASRTLTKNIQYF	TGTGCCAGCAGGACGTTAACCAAAAACATTCAGTACTTC
TRBV7-9	TRBJ1-2	NA	many	CASSPLSYGYTF	TGTGCCAGCAGCCCCCTAAGTTATGGCTACACCTTC
TRBV6-2/TRBV6-3	TRBJ2-7	NA	NA	CASSYRPRDISYEQYF	TGTGCCAGCAGTTACCGTCCCCGCGACATATCCTACGAGCAGTACTTC
TRBV6-5	TRBJ2-3	NA	NA	CASSYSLAVDTQYF	TGTGCCAGCAGTTACTCACTAGCAGTAGATACGCAGTATTTT
TRBV14	TRBJ1-6	NA	NA	CASSQGSFYNSPPHF	TGTGCCAGCAGCCAAGGGAGTTTCTATAATTCACCCCCCCACTTT
TRBV5-5	TRBJ2-7	NA	few	CASSLSGNGVYEQYF	TGTGCCAGCAGCTTGAGCGGAAACGGAGTTTACGAGCAGTACTTC
TRBV7-9	TRBJ2-1	TRBD1	few	CASSLDRGRNYNEQFF	TGTGCCAGCAGCCTGGACAGGGGGCGAAACTACAATGAGCAGTTCTTC
TRBV12-3/TRBV12-4	TRBJ2-3	TRBD1	few	CASRLYRGLTDTQYF	TGTGCCAGCAGGTTATACAGGGGTCTCACAGATACGCAGTATTTT
TRBV7-2	TRBJ2-5	NA	few	CASSSTGSQETQYF	TGTGCCAGCAGCTCGACAGGTAGCCAAGAGACCCAGTACTTC
TRBV20-1	TRBJ2-1	TRBD2	few	CSARSRLAVGNEQFF	TGCAGTGCTAGGTCCCGGCTAGCGGTAGGCAATGAGCAGTTCTTC
TRBV15	TRBJ2-1	NA	NA	CATSPTGGNEQFF	TGTGCCACCAGCCCCACAGGAGGCAATGAGCAGTTCTTC
TRBV6-1	TRBJ2-3	NA	NA	CASSEMVLARTDTQYF	TGTGCCAGCAGTGAAATGGTACTAGCCCGCACAGATACGCAGTATTTT
TRBV6-2/TRBV6-3	TRBJ2-7	NA	NA	CASSEGLISYEQYF	TGTGCCAGCAGTGAAGGACTCATTTCCTACGAGCAGTACTTC
TRBV5-5	TRBJ2-2	TRBD2	NA	CASSLAPGLAVPGELFF	TGTGCCAGCAGCTTGGCCCCGGGACTAGCAGTCCCCGGGGAGCTGTTTTTT
TRBV20-1	TRBJ1-4	NA	many	CSARDPDSEKLFF	TGCAGTGCTAGAGATCCGGACAGCGAAAAACTGTTTTTT
TRBV5-4	TRBJ2-3	TRBD1	NA	CASSRMTGGGRVTDTQYF	TGTGCCAGCAGCCGGATGACAGGGGGGGGCAGGGTCACAGATACGCAGTATTTT
TRBV4-2	TRBJ1-4	NA	NA	CASSQEGDGNEKPFF	TGTGCCAGCAGCCAAGAGGGGGACGGTAATGAAAAACCGTTTTTT
TRBV9	TRBJ2-5	NA	NA	CASSVMTGETQYF	TGTGCCAGCAGCGTCATGACCGGTGAGACCCAGTACTTC
TRBV27	TRBJ2-7	TRBD1	NA	CASSLVHGQGSYEQYF	TGTGCCAGCAGTTTGGTCCACGGACAGGGGTCCTACGAGCAGTACTTC
TRBV19	TRBJ1-1	NA	NA	CASSMLGRSGGTEAFF	TGTGCCAGTAGTATGCTAGGAAGATCTGGGGGGACTGAAGCTTTCTTT
TRBV12-3/TRBV12-4	TRBJ2-3	NA	many	CASSQLADTQYF	TGTGCCAGCAGTCAACTAGCAGATACGCAGTATTTT
TRBV20-1	TRBJ2-5	TRBD2	NA	CSARDPAGVETQYF	TGCAGTGCTAGAGACCCAGCGGGGGTGGAGACCCAGTACTTC
TRBV15	TRBJ2-5	TRBD2	NA	CATSRDYGTSRSFQETQYF	TGTGCCACCAGCAGAGATTATGGGACTAGCAGGTCCTTCCAAGAGACCCAGTACTTC
TRBV20-1	TRBJ2-4	NA	NA	CSARQGNLAKNIQYF	TGCAGTGCTAGACAGGGCAATTTAGCCAAAAACATTCAGTACTTC
TRBV7-3	TRBJ2-3	TRBD2	few	CASSLTPAGGTDTQYF	TGTGCCAGCAGCTTAACGCCAGCGGGGGGCACAGATACGCAGTATTTT
TRBV7-2	TRBJ2-1	TRBD2	NA	CASSTSSSGGYNEQFF	TGTGCCAGCAGCACCTCCTCTAGCGGGGGCTACAATGAGCAGTTCTTC
TRBV9	TRBJ2-7	TRBD2	NA	CASSGRTSRDGQYF	TGTGCCAGCAGCGGAAGGACTAGTCGCGATGGGCAGTACTTC
TRBV6-6	TRBJ1-1	NA	few	CASSSNGGPNTEAFF	TGTGCCAGCAGTTCCAACGGGGGGCCGAACACTGAAGCTTTCTTT
TRBV7-8	TRBJ2-1	TRBD2	NA	CASRGTTHQETQFF	TGTGCCAGCAGGGGGACTACACACCAAGAGACCCAGTTCTTC
TRBV14	TRBJ1-4	NA	many	CASSKALEKLFF	TGTGCCAGCAGCAAAGCATTAGAAAAACTGTTTTTT
TRBV9	TRBJ1-5	NA	NA	CASSVEVRSQPQHF	TGTGCCAGCAGCGTAGAGGTCAGGTCACAGCCCCAGCATTTT
TRBV9	TRBJ2-3	TRBD2	NA	CASSVRLGGELDTQYF	TGTGCCAGCAGCGTAAGGCTCGGGGGGGAGTTGGATACGCAGTATTTT
TRBV12-3/TRBV12-4	TRBJ2-6	NA	NA	CASSQAVGGANVLTF	TGTGCCAGCAGCCAAGCAGTTGGGGGGGCCAACGTCCTGACTTTC
TRBV7-2	TRBJ2-1	NA	NA	CASSQTGGAGINEQFF	TGTGCCAGCAGTCAGACCGGAGGGGCAGGGATAAATGAGCAGTTCTTC
TRBV4-2	TRBJ2-1	TRBD1	NA	CASSQEGTGVDNEQFF	TGTGCCAGCAGCCAAGAAGGGACAGGGGTCGACAATGAGCAGTTCTTC
TRBV14	TRBJ1-6	NA	NA	CASSQDSVQNSPLHF	TGTGCCAGCAGCCAAGACAGTGTTCAGAATTCACCCCTCCACTTT
TRBV7-8	TRBJ1-2	NA	NA	CASSAGGVYGYTF	TGTGCCAGCAGTGCCGGAGGGGTCTATGGCTACACCTTC